This TCR beta chain was documented in a study of blood T cell repertoires in COVID-19. The participants were between roughly 18 and 89 years old and came from fewer than 25 US areas. A PCR-confirmed or clinician-diagnosed COVID-19 case had contacted exposed participants within 2 weeks of entry. The CDR3 length is 14 residues. The germline CDR1 and CDR2 sequences are SGHAT and FQNNGV. V dropped 6 bases and J dropped 6; count of bases not matched to a gene: 8. In the authors' workflow: Amplification of reference gene primers was used by the study to estimate nucleated cell counts. The protocol was immunoSEQ multiplex PCR, while the TCRdb copy is restricted to in-frame clones and leaves out a portion. Clone size and the V and J calls come from that table; the DNA yielded D and trimming. The sample holds approximately 200,000 clones, approximately 88% seen once.

This sequence originates from a woman aged 25 to 45 who had been exposed to COVID-19. Sequencing was done on a sample of PBMCs or T cells enriched from blood (not recorded which). The chain employs TRBV11-2 and TRBJ2-7; 10 bases are shared with TRBD2. The CDR3 reads CASSYTSGIGEQYF. Here the CDR3 DNA reads TGTGCCAGCAGTTATACTAGCGGGATTGGCGAGCAGTACTTC.